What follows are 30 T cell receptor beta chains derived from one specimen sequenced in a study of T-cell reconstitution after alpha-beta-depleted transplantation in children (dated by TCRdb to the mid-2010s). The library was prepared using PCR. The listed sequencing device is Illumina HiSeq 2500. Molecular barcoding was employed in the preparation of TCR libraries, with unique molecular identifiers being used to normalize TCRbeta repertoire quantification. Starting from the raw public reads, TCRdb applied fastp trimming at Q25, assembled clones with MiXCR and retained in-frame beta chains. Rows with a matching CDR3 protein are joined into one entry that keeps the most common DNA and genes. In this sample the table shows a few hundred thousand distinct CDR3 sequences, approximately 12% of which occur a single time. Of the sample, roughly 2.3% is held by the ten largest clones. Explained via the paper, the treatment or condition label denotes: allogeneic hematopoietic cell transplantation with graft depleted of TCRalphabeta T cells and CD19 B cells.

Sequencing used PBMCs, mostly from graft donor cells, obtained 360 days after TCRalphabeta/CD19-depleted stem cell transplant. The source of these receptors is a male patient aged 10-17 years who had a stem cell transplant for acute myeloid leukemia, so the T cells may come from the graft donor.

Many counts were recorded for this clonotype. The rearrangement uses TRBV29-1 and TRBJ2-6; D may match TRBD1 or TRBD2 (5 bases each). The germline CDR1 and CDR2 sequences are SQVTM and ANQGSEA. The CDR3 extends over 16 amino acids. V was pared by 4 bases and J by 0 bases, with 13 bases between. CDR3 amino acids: CSVASGASSGANVLTF. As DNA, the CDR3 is TGCAGCGTTGCTTCCGGGGCCAGCTCTGGGGCCAACGTCCTGACTTTC.

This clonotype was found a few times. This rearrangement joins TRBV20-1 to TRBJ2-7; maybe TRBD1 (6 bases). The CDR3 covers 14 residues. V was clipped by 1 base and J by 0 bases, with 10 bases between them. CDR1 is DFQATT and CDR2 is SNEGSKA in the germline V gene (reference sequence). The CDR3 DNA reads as TGCAGTGCTAGAGGCAGGGGCTTCTCCTACGAGCAGTACTTC. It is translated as CSARGRGFSYEQYF.

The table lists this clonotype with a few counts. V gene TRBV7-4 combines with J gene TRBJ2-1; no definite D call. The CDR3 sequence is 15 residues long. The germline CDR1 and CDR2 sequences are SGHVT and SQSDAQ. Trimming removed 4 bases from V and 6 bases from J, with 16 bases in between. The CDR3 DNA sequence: TGTGCCAGCAGCTCTCGGGCCATCGCAGGCAATGAGCAGTTCTTC. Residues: CASSSRAIAGNEQFF.

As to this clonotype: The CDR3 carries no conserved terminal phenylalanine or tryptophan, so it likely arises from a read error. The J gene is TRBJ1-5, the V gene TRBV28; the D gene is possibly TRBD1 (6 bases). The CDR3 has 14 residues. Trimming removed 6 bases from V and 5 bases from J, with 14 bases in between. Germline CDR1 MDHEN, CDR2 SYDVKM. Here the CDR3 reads CASSNGQMDQPQHL. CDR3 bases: TGTGCCAGCAGCAATGGACAGATGGATCAGCCCCAGCATCTT.

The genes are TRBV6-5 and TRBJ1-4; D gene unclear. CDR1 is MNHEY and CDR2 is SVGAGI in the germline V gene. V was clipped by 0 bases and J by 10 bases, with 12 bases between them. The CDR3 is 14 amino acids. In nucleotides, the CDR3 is TGTGCCAGCAGTTACTCGAATGGGCCGGGAAAACTGTTTTTT. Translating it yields CASSYSNGPGKLFF.

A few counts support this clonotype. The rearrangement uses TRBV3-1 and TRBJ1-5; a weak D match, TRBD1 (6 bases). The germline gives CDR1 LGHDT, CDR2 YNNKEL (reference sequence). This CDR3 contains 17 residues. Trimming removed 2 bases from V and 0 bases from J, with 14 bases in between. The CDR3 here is CASSQTREGDSNQPQHF. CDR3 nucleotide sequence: TGTGCCAGCAGCCAAACTCGGGAGGGGGATAGCAATCAGCCCCAGCATTTT.

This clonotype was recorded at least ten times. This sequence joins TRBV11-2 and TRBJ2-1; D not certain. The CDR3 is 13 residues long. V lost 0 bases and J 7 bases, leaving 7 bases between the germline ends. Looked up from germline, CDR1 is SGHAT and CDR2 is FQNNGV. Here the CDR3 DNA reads TGTGCCAGCAGCTTAGATCGGCTAAATGAGCAGTTCTTC. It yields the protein CASSLDRLNEQFF.

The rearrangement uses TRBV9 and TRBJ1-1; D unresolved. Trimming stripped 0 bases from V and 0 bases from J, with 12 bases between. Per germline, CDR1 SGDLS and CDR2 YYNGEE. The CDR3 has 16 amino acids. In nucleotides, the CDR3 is TGTGCCAGCAGCGTAGGCCCCTCGGCAATGAACACTGAAGCTTTCTTT. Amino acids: CASSVGPSAMNTEAFF.

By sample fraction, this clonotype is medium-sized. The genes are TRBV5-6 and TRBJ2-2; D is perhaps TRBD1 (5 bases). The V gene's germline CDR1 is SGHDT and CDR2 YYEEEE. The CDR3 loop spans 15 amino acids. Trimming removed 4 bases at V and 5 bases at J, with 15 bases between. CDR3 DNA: TGTGCCAGCAGCCTCATAGGGGAAGGTACCGGGGAGCTGTTTTTT. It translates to CASSLIGEGTGELFF.

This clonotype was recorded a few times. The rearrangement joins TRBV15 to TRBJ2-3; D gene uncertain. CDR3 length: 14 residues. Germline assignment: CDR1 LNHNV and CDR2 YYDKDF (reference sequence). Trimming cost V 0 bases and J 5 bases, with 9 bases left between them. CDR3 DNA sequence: TGTGCCACCAGCAGAGATCTTTACGAAGATACGCAGTATTTT. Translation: CATSRDLYEDTQYF. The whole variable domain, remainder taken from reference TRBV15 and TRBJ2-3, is DAMVIQNPRYQVTQFGKPVTLSCSQTLNHNVMYWYQQKSSQAPKLLFHYYDKDFNNEADTPDNFQSRRPNTSFCFLDIRSPGLGDTAMYLCATSRDLYEDTQYFGPGTRLTVL.

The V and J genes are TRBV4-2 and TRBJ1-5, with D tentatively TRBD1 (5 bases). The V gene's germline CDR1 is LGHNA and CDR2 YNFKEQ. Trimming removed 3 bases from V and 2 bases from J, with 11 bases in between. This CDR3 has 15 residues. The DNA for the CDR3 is TGTGCCAGCAGCCAGACGGGGGTTGGCAATCAGCCCCAGCATTTT. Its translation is CASSQTGVGNQPQHF.

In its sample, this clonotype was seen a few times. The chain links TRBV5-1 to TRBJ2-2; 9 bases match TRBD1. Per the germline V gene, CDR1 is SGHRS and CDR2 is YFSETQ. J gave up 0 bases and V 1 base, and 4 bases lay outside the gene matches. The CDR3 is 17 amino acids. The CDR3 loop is CASSLYRTGANTGELFF. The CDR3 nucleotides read TGCGCCAGCAGCTTGTACAGGACAGGGGCGAACACCGGGGAGCTGTTTTTT.

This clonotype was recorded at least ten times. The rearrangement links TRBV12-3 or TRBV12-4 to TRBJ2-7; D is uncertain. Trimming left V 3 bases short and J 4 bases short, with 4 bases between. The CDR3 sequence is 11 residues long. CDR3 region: CASSFKYEQYF. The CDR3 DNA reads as TGTGCCAGCAGTTTTAAATACGAGCAGTACTTC.

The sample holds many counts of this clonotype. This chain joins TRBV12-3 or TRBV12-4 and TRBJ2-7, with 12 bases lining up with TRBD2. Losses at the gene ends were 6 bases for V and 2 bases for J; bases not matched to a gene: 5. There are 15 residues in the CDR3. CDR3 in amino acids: CASSLLAGGPYEQYF. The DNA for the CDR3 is TGTGCCAGCAGCCTCCTAGCGGGAGGGCCCTACGAGCAGTACTTC.

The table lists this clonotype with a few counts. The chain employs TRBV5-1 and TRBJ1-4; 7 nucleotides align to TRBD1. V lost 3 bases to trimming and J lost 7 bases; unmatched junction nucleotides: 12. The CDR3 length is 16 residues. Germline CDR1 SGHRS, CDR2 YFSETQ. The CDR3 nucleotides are TGCGCCAGCAGCTCACGGACAGGATCGATTGGTGAAAAACTGTTTTTT. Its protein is CASSSRTGSIGEKLFF.

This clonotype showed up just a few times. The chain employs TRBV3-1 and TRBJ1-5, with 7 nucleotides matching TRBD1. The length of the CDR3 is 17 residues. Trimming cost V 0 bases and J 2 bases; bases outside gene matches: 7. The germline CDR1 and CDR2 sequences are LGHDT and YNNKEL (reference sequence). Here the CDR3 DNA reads TGTGCCAGCAGCCAAGATCGGGGACAGTGGGGCAATCAGCCCCAGCATTTT. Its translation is CASSQDRGQWGNQPQHF.

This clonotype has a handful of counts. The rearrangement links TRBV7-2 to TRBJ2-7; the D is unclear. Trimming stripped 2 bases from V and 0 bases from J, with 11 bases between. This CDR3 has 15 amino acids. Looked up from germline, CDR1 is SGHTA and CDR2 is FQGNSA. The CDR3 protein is CASSLRTSSSYEQYF. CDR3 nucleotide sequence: TGTGCCAGCAGCTTAAGGACGTCGAGCTCCTACGAGCAGTACTTC.

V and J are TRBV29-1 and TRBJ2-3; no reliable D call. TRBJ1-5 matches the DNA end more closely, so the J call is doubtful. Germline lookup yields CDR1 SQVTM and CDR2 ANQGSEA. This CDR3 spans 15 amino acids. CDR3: CSVFVLAAPTDTQHF. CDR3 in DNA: TGCAGCGTTTTCGTACTAGCGGCCCCCACAGATACGCAGCATTTT.

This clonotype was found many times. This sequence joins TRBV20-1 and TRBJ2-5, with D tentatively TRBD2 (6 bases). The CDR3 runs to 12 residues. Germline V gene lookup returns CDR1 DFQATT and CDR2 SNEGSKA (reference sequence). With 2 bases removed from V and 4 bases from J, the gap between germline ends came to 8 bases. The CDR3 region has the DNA TGCAGTGCTAGACCACTAGCAGAGACCCAGTACTTC. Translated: CSARPLAETQYF.

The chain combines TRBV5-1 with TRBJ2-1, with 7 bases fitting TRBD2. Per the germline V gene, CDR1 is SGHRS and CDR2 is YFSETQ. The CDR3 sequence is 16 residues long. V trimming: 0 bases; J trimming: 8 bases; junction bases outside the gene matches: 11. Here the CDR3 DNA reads TGCGCCAGCAGCTTGGCCGCGGGCGGGAGACTCGATGAGCAGTTCTTC. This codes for CASSLAAGGRLDEQFF.

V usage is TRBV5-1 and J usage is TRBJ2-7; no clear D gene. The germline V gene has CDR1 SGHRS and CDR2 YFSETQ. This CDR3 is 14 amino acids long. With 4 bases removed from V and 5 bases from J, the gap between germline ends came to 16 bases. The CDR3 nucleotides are TGCGCCAGCAGCCCTTACCCCACCGTCCACGAGCAGTACTTC. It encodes CASSPYPTVHEQYF.

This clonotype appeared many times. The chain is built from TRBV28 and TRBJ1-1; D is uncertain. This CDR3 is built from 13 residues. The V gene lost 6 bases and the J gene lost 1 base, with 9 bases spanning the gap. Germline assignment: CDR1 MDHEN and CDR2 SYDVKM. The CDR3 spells CASRSARNTEAFF. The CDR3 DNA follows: TGTGCCAGCAGAAGCGCCCGGAACACTGAAGCTTTCTTT.

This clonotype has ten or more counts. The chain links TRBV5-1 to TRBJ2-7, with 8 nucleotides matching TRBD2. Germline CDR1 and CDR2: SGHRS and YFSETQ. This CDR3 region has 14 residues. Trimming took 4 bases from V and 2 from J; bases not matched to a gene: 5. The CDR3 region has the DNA TGCGCCAGCAGCCCACTAGCGGAGACCTACGAGCAGTACTTC. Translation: CASSPLAETYEQYF. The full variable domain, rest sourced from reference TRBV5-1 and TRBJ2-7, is KAGVTQTPRYLIKTRGQQVTLSCSPISGHRSVSWYQQTPGQGLQFLFEYFSETQRNKGNFPGRFSGRQFSNSRSEMNVSTLELGDSALYLCASSPLAETYEQYFGPGTRLTVT.

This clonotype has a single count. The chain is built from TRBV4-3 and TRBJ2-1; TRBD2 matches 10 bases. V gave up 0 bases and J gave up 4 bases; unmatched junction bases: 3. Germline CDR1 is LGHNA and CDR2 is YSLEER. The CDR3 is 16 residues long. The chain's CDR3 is CASSQDFSGRYNEQFF. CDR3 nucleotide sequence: TGCGCCAGCAGCCAAGATTTTAGCGGGAGGTACAATGAGCAGTTCTTC.

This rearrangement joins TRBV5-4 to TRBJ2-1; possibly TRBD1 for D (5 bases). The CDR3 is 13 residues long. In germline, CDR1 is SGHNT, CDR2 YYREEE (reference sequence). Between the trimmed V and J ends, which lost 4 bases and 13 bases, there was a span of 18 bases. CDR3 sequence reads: CASSPARGLEQFF. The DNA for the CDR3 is TGTGCCAGCAGCCCGGCAAGGGGTTTGGAACAGTTCTTC.

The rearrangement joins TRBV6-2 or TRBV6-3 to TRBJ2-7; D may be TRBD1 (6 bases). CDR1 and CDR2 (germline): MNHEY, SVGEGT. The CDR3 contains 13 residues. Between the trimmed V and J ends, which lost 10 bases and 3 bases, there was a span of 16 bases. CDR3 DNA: TGTGCCAACGAAGGGACAAGTTTCTACGAGCAGTACTTC. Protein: CANEGTSFYEQYF.

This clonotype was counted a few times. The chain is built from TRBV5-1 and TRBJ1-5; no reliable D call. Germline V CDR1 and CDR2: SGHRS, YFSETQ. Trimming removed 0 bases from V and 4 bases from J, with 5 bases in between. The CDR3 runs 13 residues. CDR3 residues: CASSLGINQPQHF. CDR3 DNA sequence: TGCGCCAGCAGCTTGGGGATAAATCAGCCCCAGCATTTT.

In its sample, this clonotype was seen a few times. CDR3 sequence reads: CASSLEGLADTYEQYF. Written as DNA, the CDR3 is TGTGCCAGCAGCCTAGAGGGTCTAGCGGACACCTACGAGCAGTACTTC. This chain uses TRBV9 with TRBJ2-7; TRBD2 matches 7 bases. The CDR3 is made up of 16 amino acids. With V trimmed by 4 bases and J by 2 bases, 12 bases remained unmatched. From germline, CDR1 is SGDLS and CDR2 YYNGEE.

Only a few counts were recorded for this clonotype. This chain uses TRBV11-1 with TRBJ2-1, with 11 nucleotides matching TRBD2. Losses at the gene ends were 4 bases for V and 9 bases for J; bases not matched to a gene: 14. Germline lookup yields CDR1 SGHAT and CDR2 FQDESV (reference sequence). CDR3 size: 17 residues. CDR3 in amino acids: CASSSPRLAGRIIEQFF. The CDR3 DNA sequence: TGTGCCAGCAGCTCGCCGCGACTAGCGGGACGGATTATTGAGCAGTTCTTC.

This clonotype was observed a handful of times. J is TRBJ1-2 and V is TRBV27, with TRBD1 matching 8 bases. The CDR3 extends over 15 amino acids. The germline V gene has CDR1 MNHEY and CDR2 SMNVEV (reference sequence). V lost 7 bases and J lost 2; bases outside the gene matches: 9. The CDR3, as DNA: TGTGCCAGCAAACCGGGACAGGCGATAAACTATGGCTACACCTTC. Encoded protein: CASKPGQAINYGYTF.